This entry describes one T cell receptor (beta chain). Its antigen is unknown. This record comes from a study of early T cells in non-severe SARS-CoV-2 infection. As for the study in general: Sequenced material consisted of bulk RNA (from unsorted whole blood), and chains were unpaired.

The CDR3 extends over 17 amino acids. V gave up 3 bases and J gave up 3 bases; unmatched junction bases: 8. Germline loops: CDR1 KGHSH, CDR2 LQKENI. The study's findings and limits: Missing private and CD4 specificities, VDJdb matching favored anti-spike CD8 responses.

Individual cDNA molecules were tagged with unique molecular identifiers, the study reported. TCRdb re-analysed the 5' RACE reads in MiXCR, keeping a single row per CDR3 protein. The profile shows tens of thousands of distinct CDR3 sequences, roughly 4% of them singletons. The J gene is TRBJ2-1, the V gene TRBV18; 10 nucleotides agree with TRBD2. This TCR was recovered from an adult who was a healthcare worker with PCR-confirmed SARS-CoV-2 infection or an uninfected control (not recorded which). Material: whole blood. Written as DNA, the CDR3 is TGTGCCAGCTCACCGGGACTAGCGACGGTGGGCTACAATGAGCAGTTCTTC. Translated: CASSPGLATVGYNEQFF.